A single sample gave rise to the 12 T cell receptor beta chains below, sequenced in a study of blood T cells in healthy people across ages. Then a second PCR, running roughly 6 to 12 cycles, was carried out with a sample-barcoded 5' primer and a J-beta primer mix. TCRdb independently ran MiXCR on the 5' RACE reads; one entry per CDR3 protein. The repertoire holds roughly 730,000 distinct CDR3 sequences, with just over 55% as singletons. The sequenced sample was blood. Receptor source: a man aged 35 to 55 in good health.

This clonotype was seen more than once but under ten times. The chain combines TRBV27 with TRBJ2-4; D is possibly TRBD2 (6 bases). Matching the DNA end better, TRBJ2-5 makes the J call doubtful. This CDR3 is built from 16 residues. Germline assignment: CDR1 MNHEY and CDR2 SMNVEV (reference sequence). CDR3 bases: TGTGCCAGCAGTTCAATATTCGGGAGACCCCAAGAGACCCAGTACTTC. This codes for CASSSIFGRPQETQYF.

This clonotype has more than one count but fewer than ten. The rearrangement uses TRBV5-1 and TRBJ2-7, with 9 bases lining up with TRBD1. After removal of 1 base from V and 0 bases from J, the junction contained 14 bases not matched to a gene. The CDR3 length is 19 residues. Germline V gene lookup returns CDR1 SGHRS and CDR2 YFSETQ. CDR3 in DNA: TGCGCCAGCAGCTTGAGGGGATCTGGCGGGACAGGGAACTCCTACGAGCAGTACTTC. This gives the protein CASSLRGSGGTGNSYEQYF.

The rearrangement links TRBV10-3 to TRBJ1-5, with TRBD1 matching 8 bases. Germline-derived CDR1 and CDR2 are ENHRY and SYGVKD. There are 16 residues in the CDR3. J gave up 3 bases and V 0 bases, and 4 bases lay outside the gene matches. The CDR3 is CAISESPGGNNQPQHF. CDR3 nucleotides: TGTGCCATCAGTGAGTCTCCAGGGGGCAACAATCAGCCCCAGCATTTT.

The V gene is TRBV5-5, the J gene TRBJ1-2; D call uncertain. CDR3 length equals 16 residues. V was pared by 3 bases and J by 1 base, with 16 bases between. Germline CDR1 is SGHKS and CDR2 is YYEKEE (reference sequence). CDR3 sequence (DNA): TGTGCCAGCAGCTCCGCCGCGCGGCCCCTTAACTATGGCTACACCTTC. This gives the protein CASSSAARPLNYGYTF.

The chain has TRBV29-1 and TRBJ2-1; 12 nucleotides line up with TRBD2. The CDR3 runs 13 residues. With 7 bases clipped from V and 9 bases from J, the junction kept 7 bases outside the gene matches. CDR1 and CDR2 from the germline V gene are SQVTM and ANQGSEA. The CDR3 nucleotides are TGCAGCGGACTAGCGGGGGTTTTTCGTGAGCAGTTCTTC. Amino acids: CSGLAGVFREQFF.

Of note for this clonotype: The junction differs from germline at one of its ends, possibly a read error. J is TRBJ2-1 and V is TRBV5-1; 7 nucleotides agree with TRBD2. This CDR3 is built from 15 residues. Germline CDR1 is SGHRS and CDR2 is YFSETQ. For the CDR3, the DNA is TGCGCCAGCAGCAAAAGCGGGGACTCCTGCAATGAGCAGTTCTTC. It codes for CASSKSGDSCNEQFF. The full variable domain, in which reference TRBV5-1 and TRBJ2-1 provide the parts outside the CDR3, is KAGVTQTPRYLIKTRGQQVTLSCSPISGHRSVSWYQQTPGQGLQFLFEYFSETQRNKGNFPGRFSGRQFSNSRSEMNVSTLELGDSALYLCASSKSGDSCNEQFFGPGTRLTVL.

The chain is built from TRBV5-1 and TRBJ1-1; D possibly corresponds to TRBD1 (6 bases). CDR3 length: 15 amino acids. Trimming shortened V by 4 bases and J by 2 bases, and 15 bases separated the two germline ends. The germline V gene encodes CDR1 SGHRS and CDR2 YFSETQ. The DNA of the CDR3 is TGCGCCAGCAGCAAAACGGCCGGGACAAACACTGAAGCTTTCTTT. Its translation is CASSKTAGTNTEAFF.

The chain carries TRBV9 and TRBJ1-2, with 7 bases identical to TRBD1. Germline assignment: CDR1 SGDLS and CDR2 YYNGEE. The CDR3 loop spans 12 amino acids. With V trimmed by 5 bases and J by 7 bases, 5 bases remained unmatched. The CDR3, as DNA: TGTGCCAGCAGAGACAGGGTCCGTGGCTACACCTTC. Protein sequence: CASRDRVRGYTF.

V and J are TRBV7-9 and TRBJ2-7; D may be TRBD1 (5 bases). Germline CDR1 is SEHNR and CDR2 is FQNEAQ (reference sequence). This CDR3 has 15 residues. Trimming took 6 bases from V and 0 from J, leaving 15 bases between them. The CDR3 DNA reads TGTGCCAGCAGGCCGGACGGCCAGGGCTCCTACGAGCAGTACTTC. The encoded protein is CASRPDGQGSYEQYF.

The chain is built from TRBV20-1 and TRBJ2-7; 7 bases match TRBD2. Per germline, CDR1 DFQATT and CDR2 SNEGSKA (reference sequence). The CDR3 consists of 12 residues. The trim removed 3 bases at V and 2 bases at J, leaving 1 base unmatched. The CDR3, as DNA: TGCAGTGCTAGGACTAGCACCTACGAGCAGTACTTC. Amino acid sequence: CSARTSTYEQYF.

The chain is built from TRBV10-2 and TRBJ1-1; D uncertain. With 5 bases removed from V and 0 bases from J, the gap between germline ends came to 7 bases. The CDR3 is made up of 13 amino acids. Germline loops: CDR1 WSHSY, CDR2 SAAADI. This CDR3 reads CASSRQLNTEAFF. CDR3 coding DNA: TGCGCCAGCAGTCGGCAGTTGAACACTGAAGCTTTCTTT.

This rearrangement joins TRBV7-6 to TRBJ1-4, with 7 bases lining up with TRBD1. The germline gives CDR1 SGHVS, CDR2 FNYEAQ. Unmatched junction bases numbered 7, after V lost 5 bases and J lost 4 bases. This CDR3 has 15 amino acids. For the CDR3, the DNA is TGTGCCAGCAGCCGTCAACAGGGGATTAATGAAAAACTGTTTTTT. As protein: CASSRQQGINEKLFF.